The TCR beta chain under discussion was sequenced for a study of T cell responses to AZD1222 COVID-19 vaccine (TCRdb year 2021). With regard to the full study: A total of just over 230 trial participants underwent TCR sequencing, of whom some 210 received two doses of AZD1222 and about 25 received two doses of the MenACWY control vaccine. Enrollment into the trials was organized by age into subgroups of 18-55, 56-69 and 70-plus years, and those subgroups contained about 150, 27 and 61 TCR-sequenced participants, respectively. Overall study results and their limits: Because no samples from the day 14 peak response were available, repertoires could be characterized only after the peak T cell response. Participants were mostly white British, with more females than males. The authors suggested clonal diversity may have been underestimated. The whole spike protein was spanned by vaccine-associated CD4 TCRs, and dominant responses were seen in regions 160-218 and 743-854. Reportedly, close to half of the unique spike-specific TCRs recognized epitopes lying outside the regions that are mutated in the B.1.351 and B.1.1.7 variants. Spike-specific TCR breadth and depth rose significantly after two AZD1222 doses compared with day 0 and with MenACWY recipients. In the small 56-69-year group, the increase in depth fell short of significance, most likely because of low power. Conclusions about previously exposed vaccinees are limited, since just a handful of AZD1222 recipients were seropositive for SARS-CoV-2 at baseline.

Taken from the germline V gene, the CDR1 and CDR2 loops are SNHLY and FYNNEI. Reading from cysteine to phenylalanine, the CDR3 counts 15 amino acids. Only the CDR3 portion is preserved as DNA: 45 bases, with reading frame beginning at the first base. V and J are trimmed by 5 bases and 4 bases, and the gene matches miss 6 bases of the junction. This clone was found once. The antigen it recognizes is unknown. The sample holds no much larger clone one base away, and base qualities are not on file. Read against the paper, the sample's time point label means: about 28 days (+/-7) after the second vaccine dose. AZD1222 recipients with second doses at about 4 weeks or about 12 weeks were pooled, because spike-specific TCR depth and breadth did not differ between schedules. Vaccinee samples were obtained from the UK trials COV001 and COV002, which included a single-blind randomized controlled phase 2/3 trial of AZD1222 (ChAdOx1 nCoV-19) in healthy adults. Trial participant PBMC samples were collected at day 0 and day 28 after the second dose for TCRbeta chain sequencing.

The CDR3 regions of human TCRbeta chains were analyzed by immunosequencing. The study's own analysis went as follows. TCRs in the repertoires were compared against a reference library of SARS-CoV-2-specific TCRs that had been generated with the MIRA antigen-specificity platform. Breadth was defined as the fraction of unique TCRs that were SARS-CoV-2-associated. Depth was defined as the fraction of total T cells that were SARS-CoV-2-associated. Each spike-specific TCR was assigned to its reactive spike region and to a CD4 or CD8 class using the MIRA data. Log10-transformed breadth and depth values were compared by one-way ANOVA with Sidak's multiple comparisons tests. TCRdb carries this immuneACCESS record with in-frame sequences only. Its versions omit some clonotypes, under half of them owing to an unresolved V gene in the studies checked, with the rest unexplained. That table supplies the V and J calls and clone size; D and trimming were determined from the DNA. Across this sample there are over 130,000 clones, with about 90% seen only once. Clones ranked in the top ten supply about 9.4% of the sample.

This specimen consisted of peripheral blood, obtained 28 days after the second AZD1222 dose. The sequence was collected from an adult who received the AZD1222 COVID-19 vaccine. Rearrangement joined TRBV2 to TRBJ2-2; 8 bases in between match TRBD1. The encoded CDR3 is CASSPWTGTTGELFF. The sequenced DNA: TGTGCCAGCAGTCCGTGGACAGGGACCACCGGGGAGCTGTTTTTT.